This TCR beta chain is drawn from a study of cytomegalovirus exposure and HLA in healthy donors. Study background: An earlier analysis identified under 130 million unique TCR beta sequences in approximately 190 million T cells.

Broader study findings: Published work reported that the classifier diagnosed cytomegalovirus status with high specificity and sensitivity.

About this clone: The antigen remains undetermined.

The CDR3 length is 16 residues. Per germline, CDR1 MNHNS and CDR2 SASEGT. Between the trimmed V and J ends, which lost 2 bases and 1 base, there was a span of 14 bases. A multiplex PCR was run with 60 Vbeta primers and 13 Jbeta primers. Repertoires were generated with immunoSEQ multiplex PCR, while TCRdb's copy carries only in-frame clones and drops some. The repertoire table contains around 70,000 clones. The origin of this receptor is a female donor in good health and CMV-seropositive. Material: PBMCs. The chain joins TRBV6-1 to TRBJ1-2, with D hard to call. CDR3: CASSELLSGLNYGYTF. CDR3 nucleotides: TGTGCCAGCAGTGAACTTCTCAGTGGACTTAACTATGGCTACACCTTC.